This T cell receptor (beta chain) appears in the sequencing data of a study of control samples from healthy donors and cancer patients. Germline CDR1 is SQVTM and CDR2 is ANQGSEA. The CDR3 extends over 14 amino acids. The trim removed 7 bases at V and 0 bases at J, leaving 7 bases unmatched. Only in-frame clones appear in the TCRdb table, and some are missing; sequencing was by immunoSEQ multiplex PCR. Of around 30,000 clones in the sample, roughly 90% were seen once. This chain links TRBV29-1 with TRBJ2-7, with 9 positions matching TRBD1. Material: PBMCs. This TCR came from a man aged 45-65 years with lung cancer. CDR3 sequence reads: CSASDRGDSYEQYF. DNA of the CDR3: TGCAGCGCCTCGGACAGGGGTGACTCCTACGAGCAGTACTTC.